A selection of T cell receptor beta chains follows, all from one sample in a study of cytomegalovirus exposure and HLA in healthy donors. The assay was immunoSEQ multiplex PCR, and TCRdb's table has in-frame clones only and misses some. The table includes about 73,000 clones, around 75% detected once. Sequencing used PBMCs. These receptors all come from a man between 65 and 85 years old in good health and CMV-seronegative. Both conserved end residues are part of each CDR3. A D gene is named only where the DNA matches it firmly. Only part of the rows carry a size: once, few, many, or a class if the clone is expanded.

v_call	j_call	cdr3_length	d_call	clone_size	cdr3_aa	cdr3_nt
TRBV7-2	TRBJ2-7	14	TRBD1	NA	CASSVSGGSYEQYF	TGTGCCAGCAGCGTATCAGGGGGCAGCTACGAGCAGTACTTC
TRBV19	TRBJ1-6	12	NA	NA	CASTGLGSPLHF	TGTGCCAGCACAGGGCTTGGATCACCCCTCCACTTT
TRBV6-1	TRBJ1-5	13	TRBD1	NA	CASDREGNQPQHF	TGTGCCAGCGACAGGGAAGGCAACCAGCCCCAGCATTTT
TRBV5-4	TRBJ2-5	15	NA	NA	CASSWGGGYQETQYF	TGTGCCAGCAGCTGGGGAGGGGGATACCAAGAGACCCAGTACTTC
TRBV7-5	TRBJ2-7	12	NA	NA	CARSCGVYEQYF	TGTGCCAGAAGCTGCGGGGTCTACGAGCAGTACTTC
TRBV28	TRBJ2-7	16	TRBD2	few	CASSSPGLVGKYEQYF	TGTGCCAGCAGTAGCCCGGGACTAGTGGGGAAATACGAGCAGTACTTC
TRBV15	TRBJ2-7	15	TRBD2	once	CATSRAGEGSYEQYF	TGTGCCACCAGCAGAGCTGGGGAGGGGTCCTACGAGCAGTACTTC
TRBV29-1	TRBJ1-5	14	TRBD1	few	CSVGETGKGQPQHF	TGCAGCGTTGGGGAGACAGGGAAAGGCCAGCCCCAGCATTTT
TRBV28	TRBJ1-4	13	TRBD1	NA	CASRAGQGEKLFF	TGTGCCAGCAGGGCGGGACAGGGAGAAAAACTGTTTTTT
TRBV6-5	TRBJ2-7	13	TRBD1	few	CASRRDSHYEQYF	TGTGCCAGCAGACGGGACAGCCATTACGAGCAGTACTTC
TRBV6-5	TRBJ2-2	15	TRBD1	few	CASSQTGPNTGELFF	TGTGCCAGCAGTCAGACAGGGCCGAACACCGGGGAGCTGTTTTTT
TRBV25-1	TRBJ2-1	15	NA	NA	CASSESGIQDNEQFF	TGTGCCAGCAGTGAATCCGGGATCCAGGACAATGAGCAGTTCTTC
TRBV18	TRBJ1-5	15	NA	few	CASSQGLYSNQPQHF	TGTGCCAGCTCTCAGGGGCTCTATAGCAATCAGCCCCAGCATTTT
TRBV9	TRBJ1-2	14	NA	NA	CASSGGGQSYGYTF	TGTGCCAGCAGTGGTGGAGGACAGTCGTATGGCTACACCTTC
TRBV7-2	TRBJ1-1	15	NA	NA	CASSLDGGLNTEAFF	TGTGCCAGCAGCTTGGACGGCGGGCTGAACACTGAAGCTTTCTTT
TRBV5-1	TRBJ2-1	16	TRBD2	NA	CASSLAGLAGGNEQFF	TGCGCCAGCAGCTTGGCCGGTTTAGCGGGGGGTAATGAGCAGTTCTTC
TRBV11-2	TRBJ2-3	14	TRBD2	few	CASSLGGRADTQYF	TGTGCCAGCAGCTTAGGTGGGAGGGCAGATACGCAGTATTTT
TRBV7-8	TRBJ2-7	17	TRBD2	few	CASSPKGVRLAGCEQYF	TGTGCCAGCAGCCCAAAGGGAGTCCGACTAGCGGGATGCGAGCAGTACTTC
TRBV30	TRBJ2-7	14	TRBD2	NA	CAWGLAAPSYEQYF	TGTGCCTGGGGACTAGCGGCACCTTCCTACGAGCAGTACTTC
TRBV6-1	TRBJ1-1	13	TRBD1	NA	CASKDRGWSEAFF	TGTGCCAGCAAGGACAGGGGATGGTCTGAAGCTTTCTTT
TRBV6-1	TRBJ2-7	15	NA	NA	CASSESYGGSYEQYF	TGTGCCAGCAGTGAAAGCTACGGGGGTTCCTACGAGCAGTACTTC
TRBV9	TRBJ2-3	17	NA	once	CASSPMGGGHSTDTQYF	TGTGCCAGCAGTCCGATGGGGGGGGGACACTCCACAGATACGCAGTATTTT
TRBV30	TRBJ2-1	16	NA	NA	CAWTAPDSSAYNEQFF	TGTGCCTGGACCGCGCCCGACTCCTCCGCGTACAATGAGCAGTTCTTC
TRBV6-6	TRBJ1-2	16	NA	once	CASSPDSGNRGYGYTF	TGTGCCAGCAGTCCAGACTCAGGGAATAGAGGCTATGGCTACACCTTC
TRBV14	TRBJ1-5	15	NA	NA	CASIVGGFSNQPQHF	TGTGCCAGCATCGTAGGGGGTTTCAGCAATCAGCCCCAGCATTTT
TRBV5-1	TRBJ1-6	14	NA	NA	CASSFSQGGSPLHF	TGCGCCAGCAGCTTCTCACAGGGAGGGTCACCCCTCCACTTT
TRBV29-1	TRBJ2-3	13	NA	NA	CSVVREYTDTQYF	TGCAGCGTTGTTCGGGAATACACAGATACGCAGTATTTT
TRBV6-6	TRBJ2-3	14	TRBD2	NA	CATKSGTSTDTQYF	TGTGCCACCAAAAGCGGGACTAGCACAGATACGCAGTATTTT
TRBV5-1	TRBJ2-1	14	NA	NA	CASSLDPGPNEQFF	TGCGCCAGCAGCTTGGATCCCGGTCCCAATGAGCAGTTCTTC
TRBV2	TRBJ1-2	16	TRBD1	few	CASSHPRDSPNYGYTF	TGTGCCAGCAGTCACCCACGGGACAGCCCTAACTATGGCTACACCTTC
TRBV11-3	TRBJ2-3	16	TRBD1	NA	CASSDNPGQGPDTQYF	TGTGCCAGCAGCGACAATCCGGGACAGGGGCCAGATACGCAGTATTTT
TRBV5-4	TRBJ1-1	13	TRBD1	once	CASSETGGDEAFF	TGTGCCAGCAGCGAAACAGGGGGCGACGAAGCTTTCTTT
TRBV30	TRBJ1-4	13	TRBD1	NA	CAWSTQTGLWLFF	TGTGCCTGGAGCACCCAGACAGGGTTGTGGCTGTTTTTT
TRBV2	TRBJ2-1	12	NA	NA	CATYVSGVEQFF	TGTGCCACTTACGTCTCAGGGGTCGAGCAGTTCTTC
TRBV6-6	TRBJ1-4	12	NA	NA	CASEGANEKLFF	TGTGCCAGCGAGGGTGCTAATGAAAAACTGTTTTTT
TRBV18	TRBJ2-5	16	NA	NA	CASSRVTVKTQETQYF	TGTGCCAGCTCACGAGTGACAGTCAAGACTCAAGAGACCCAGTACTTC
TRBV7-2	TRBJ2-7	15	TRBD2	NA	CASSLELAGAYEQYF	TGTGCCAGCAGCTTAGAGCTAGCGGGGGCCTACGAGCAGTACTTC
TRBV4-3	TRBJ2-2	18	TRBD2	NA	CASSQEGQLAANTGELFF	TGCGCCAGCAGCCAAGAGGGGCAACTAGCGGCCAACACCGGGGAGCTGTTTTTT
TRBV5-5	TRBJ2-3	16	NA	NA	CASSLSTPLPTDTQYF	TGTGCCAGCAGCTTGTCGACTCCACTGCCCACAGATACGCAGTATTTT
TRBV4-3	TRBJ2-7	16	TRBD1	NA	CASSQDRTGAMLRQYF	TGCGCCAGCAGCCAAGACCGGACAGGCGCTATGCTCAGGCAGTACTTC
TRBV7-9	TRBJ1-6	14	TRBD1	NA	CASSRGTDYSPLHF	TGTGCCAGCAGCCGTGGGACAGATTATTCACCCCTCCACTTT
TRBV19	TRBJ2-3	20	TRBD2	NA	CASIPGGQKSRLAGTDTQYF	TGTGCCAGTATCCCTGGGGGACAGAAGAGTAGACTAGCGGGCACAGATACGCAGTATTTT
TRBV19	TRBJ1-1	13	NA	NA	CASSDNMNTEAFF	TGTGCCAGTAGTGACAACATGAACACTGAAGCTTTCTTT
TRBV19	TRBJ1-2	13	NA	NA	CASSPGQNYGYTF	TGTGCCAGTAGTCCAGGACAGAACTATGGCTACACCTTC
TRBV10-3	TRBJ1-4	15	TRBD1	NA	CAISDAQGVSEKLFF	TGTGCCATCAGTGATGCGCAGGGGGTTTCTGAAAAACTGTTTTTT
TRBV5-1	TRBJ2-2	14	NA	few	CASSPIWNTGELFF	TGCGCCAGCAGCCCTATATGGAACACCGGGGAGCTGTTTTTT
TRBV11-3	TRBJ1-6	13	TRBD1	NA	CASSAYRGSPLHF	TGTGCCAGCAGCGCCTACAGGGGTTCACCCCTCCACTTT
TRBV28	TRBJ1-5	16	TRBD1	NA	CASSSDRAFNNQPQHF	TGTGCCAGCAGTTCCGACAGGGCCTTTAACAATCAGCCCCAGCATTTT
TRBV5-1	TRBJ2-7	15	TRBD2	NA	CASSRTSGGSYEQYF	TGCGCCAGCAGCCGGACTAGCGGGGGGTCCTACGAGCAGTACTTC
TRBV7-9	TRBJ2-5	13	NA	NA	CASSFSGQETQYF	TGTGCCAGCAGCTTTAGCGGCCAAGAGACCCAGTACTTC